Listed below are T cell receptor beta chains from one sample, sequenced in a study of PD-1 blockade in classical Hodgkin lymphoma. This table comes from immunoSEQ multiplex PCR, and its TCRdb copy is limited to in-frame clones, with some not included. The data contain 110,000 or so clones, roughly nine tenths of them seen just once; the ten biggest clones take up roughly 21%. The material was peripheral blood mononuclear cells (PBMCs), obtained before the second cycle of nivolumab. Receptor source: a human donor with classical Hodgkin lymphoma. Both conserved end residues are part of each CDR3. Fields, in order: V gene, D gene, J gene, clone size, CDR3 DNA, CDR3 protein. A D gene is named only where the DNA matches it firmly. Size is stated for part of the rows, as once, few or many counts, or as a class when the clone is expanded.

>TRBV27|TRBD1|TRBJ2-4|.
TGTGCCAGCAGGCCAACCCTGACAGGGGGGGAAAACATTCAGTACTTC
CASRPTLTGGENIQYF
>TRBV11-1|TRBD2|TRBJ2-2|.
TGTGCCAGCAGCTTAGCGCAAGCGGGAGGGTCCGGGGAGCTGTTTTTT
CASSLAQAGGSGELFF
>TRBV5-1|.|TRBJ1-2|.
TGCGCCAGCAGCTTGACTGGGGAGTGCTACACCTTC
CASSLTGECYTF
>TRBV7-2|TRBD1|TRBJ1-5|.
TGTGCCAGCAGCTTAGGGGGACAGGGAAGGAATCAGCCCCAGCATTTT
CASSLGGQGRNQPQHF
>TRBV7-2|TRBD2|TRBJ2-3|.
TGTGCCAGCAGCTTAGCATGGCTAGCGGGAGAGCCCGATACGCAGTATTTT
CASSLAWLAGEPDTQYF
>TRBV6-6|TRBD1|TRBJ2-5|.
TGTGCCAGCAGTGCGGACAGGTCCGGGATCAAGACCCAGTACTTC
CASSADRSGIKTQYF
>TRBV6-5|.|TRBJ1-1|.
TGTGCCAGCAAAAAGACAGGGAACACTGAAGCTTTCTTT
CASKKTGNTEAFF
>TRBV25-1|.|TRBJ2-1|.
TGTGCCAGCAGTGAATGGGGAGGAAATGAGCAGTTCTTC
CASSEWGGNEQFF
>TRBV30|.|TRBJ1-3|.
TGTGCCTGGAGTTGGGGGACGGTCTCTGGAAACACCATATATTTT
CAWSWGTVSGNTIYF
>TRBV5-4|TRBD2|TRBJ2-2|.
TGTGCCAGCAGCTTGCGCGGGAGGGCCGGCACCGGGGAGCTGTTTTTT
CASSLRGRAGTGELFF
>TRBV19|TRBD2|TRBJ2-7|.
TGTGCCAGTAGTAGCGGGAGGGCCGGGGAGCAGTACTTC
CASSSGRAGEQYF
>TRBV2|TRBD2|TRBJ2-1|.
TGTGCCAGCAGTGAAGTTAATAGCGGGAGGGCTAGGTATGAGCAGTTCTTC
CASSEVNSGRARYEQFF
>TRBV4-1|TRBD1|TRBJ2-7|.
TGCGCCAGCAGCCCGACAGGGGCCTTCTCCTACGAGCAGTACTTC
CASSPTGAFSYEQYF
>TRBV2|.|TRBJ1-5|.
TGTGCCAGCAGCTACGACCGGGGAGATAGCAATCAGCCCCAGCATTTT
CASSYDRGDSNQPQHF
>TRBV7-2|.|TRBJ2-7|.
TGTGCCAGCAGCTTACAGTCCGCAGCCTACGAGCAGTACTTC
CASSLQSAAYEQYF
>TRBV15|.|TRBJ1-5|.
TGTGCCACCAGCAATATTCGTAGCAATCAGCCCCAGCATTTT
CATSNIRSNQPQHF
>TRBV12-5|.|TRBJ1-6|.
TGTGCTAGTGGTTTGGGTCCGAATAATTCACCCCTCCACTTT
CASGLGPNNSPLHF
>TRBV5-1|TRBD2|TRBJ2-2|.
TGCGCCAGCAGCCCATGGGGCGTAGCGGGAATGAGCACCGGGGAGCTGTTTTTT
CASSPWGVAGMSTGELFF
>TRBV2|TRBD1|TRBJ1-1|.
TGTGCCAGCAAATCCGGGACAGGGGGCACTGAAGCTTTCTTT
CASKSGTGGTEAFF
>TRBV28|.|TRBJ1-5|.
TGTGCCAGCAGTTTAGTGGGAAATCAGCCCCAGCATTTT
CASSLVGNQPQHF
>TRBV19|TRBD2|TRBJ2-7|.
TGTGCCAGTAGTATGGGCGGGAGGTACGGCGAGCAGTACTTC
CASSMGGRYGEQYF
>TRBV4-1|.|TRBJ1-3|.
TGCGCCAGCAGCCAAGACCGGCGGAAATCGTCAATCGTTTCTGGAAACACCATATATTTT
CASSQDRRKSSIVSGNTIYF
>TRBV7-2|.|TRBJ2-1|.
TGTGCCAGCAGCTTCCTCTACAATGAGCAGTTCTTC
CASSFLYNEQFF
>TRBV28|.|TRBJ2-3|.
TGTGCCAGCAGTTTATTGGCAGGTGGGCCAGTCGTGGGCACAGATACGCAGTATTTT
CASSLLAGGPVVGTDTQYF
>TRBV7-6|TRBD2|TRBJ2-3|once
TGTGCCAGCAGCTTAACCCTTAGCGGGAGAATTTCAGATACGCAGTATTTT
CASSLTLSGRISDTQYF
>TRBV27|.|TRBJ1-5|.
TGTGCCAGCAGTTTAGGGGGCCCTAATCAGCCCCAGCATTTT
CASSLGGPNQPQHF
>TRBV7-2|.|TRBJ1-3|.
TGTGCCAGCAACCGTCCGGCAGGCTCTGGAAACACCATATATTTT
CASNRPAGSGNTIYF
>TRBV4-1|.|TRBJ1-2|.
TGCGCCAGCAGCCCCATGTTTGTGATTCTCTTAAACTATGGCTACACCTTC
CASSPMFVILLNYGYTF
>TRBV7-9|.|TRBJ2-5|.
TGTGCCAGCAGCTTCAAGGCGTCAGGGTCCCAAGAGACCCAGTACTTC
CASSFKASGSQETQYF
>TRBV27|.|TRBJ2-3|.
TGTGCCAGCTACCGCGGGGGCCACACAGATACGCAGTATTTT
CASYRGGHTDTQYF
>TRBV5-6|TRBD1|TRBJ1-2|.
TGTGCCAGCAGCTTGGAGGAGGGACAGGGGATCTATGGCTACACCTTC
CASSLEEGQGIYGYTF